This TCR beta chain was sequenced for a study of T cell responses to AZD1222 COVID-19 vaccine. As for this clone: The antigen is not known.

Study-level points and caveats: After two AZD1222 doses, spike-specific TCR breadth and depth rose versus day 0.

Clones were sequenced by immunoSEQ multiplex PCR, and TCRdb holds only the in-frame ones, with some missing. Of 120,000 to 150,000 clones detected, about 82% appear once; the ten largest clones hold approximately 5%. Germline V lookup: CDR1 LGHDT, CDR2 YNNKEL (reference sequence). The CDR3 extends over 17 amino acids. V dropped 0 bases and J dropped 2 bases, with 11 bases sitting between them. The clonotype was recovered from an adult who received the AZD1222 COVID-19 vaccine. The chain links TRBV3-1 (or the pseudogene TRBV3-2) to TRBJ1-6; D ambiguous. Sample: peripheral blood, taken 28 days after the second AZD1222 dose. In nucleotides, the CDR3 is TGTGCCAGCAGCCAAGAGGCAAGAGGCCCCTATAATTCACCCCTCCACTTT. This translates into CASSQEARGPYNSPLHF.